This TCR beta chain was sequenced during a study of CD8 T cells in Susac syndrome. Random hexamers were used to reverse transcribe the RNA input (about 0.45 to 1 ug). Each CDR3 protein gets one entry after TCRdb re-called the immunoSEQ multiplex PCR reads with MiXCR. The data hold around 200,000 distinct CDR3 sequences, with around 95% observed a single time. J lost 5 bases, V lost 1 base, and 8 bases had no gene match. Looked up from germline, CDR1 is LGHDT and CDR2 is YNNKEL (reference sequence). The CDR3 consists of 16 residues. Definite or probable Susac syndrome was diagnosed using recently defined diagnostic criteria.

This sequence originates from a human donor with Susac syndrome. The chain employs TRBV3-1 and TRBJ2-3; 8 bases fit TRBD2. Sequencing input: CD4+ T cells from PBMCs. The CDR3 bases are TGTGCCAGCAGCCAAGTACCAGCGGGGGCGATAGATACGCAGTATTTT. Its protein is CASSQVPAGAIDTQYF.